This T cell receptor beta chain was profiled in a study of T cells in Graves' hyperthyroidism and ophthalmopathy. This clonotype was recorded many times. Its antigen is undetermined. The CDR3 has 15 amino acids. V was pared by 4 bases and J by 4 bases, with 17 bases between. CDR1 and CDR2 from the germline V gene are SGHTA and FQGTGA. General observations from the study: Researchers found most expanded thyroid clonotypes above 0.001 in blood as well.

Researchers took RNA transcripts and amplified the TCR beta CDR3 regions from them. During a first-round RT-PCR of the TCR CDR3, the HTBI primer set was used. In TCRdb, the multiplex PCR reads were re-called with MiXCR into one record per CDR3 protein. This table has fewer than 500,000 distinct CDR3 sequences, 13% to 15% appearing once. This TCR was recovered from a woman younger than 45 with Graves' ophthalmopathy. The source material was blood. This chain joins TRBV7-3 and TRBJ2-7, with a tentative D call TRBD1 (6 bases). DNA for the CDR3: TGTGCCAGCAGCTCTCAACCCGCAGGGGTGTACGAGCAGTACTTC. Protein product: CASSSQPAGVYEQYF. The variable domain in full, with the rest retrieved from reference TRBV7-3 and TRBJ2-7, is GAGVSQTPSNKVTEKGKYVELRCDPISGHTALYWYRQSLGQGPEFLIYFQGTGAADDSGLPNDRFFAVRPEGSVSTLKIQRTERGDSAVYLCASSSQPAGVYEQYFGPGTRLTVT.